Listed below are T cell receptor beta chains from one sample, sequenced in a study of regulatory T cells in long-lasting Graves disease. TCRdb itself ran the multiplex PCR reads through MiXCR, one entry per CDR3 protein. This repertoire shows fewer than 550,000 distinct CDR3 sequences, roughly 16% found once; its top ten account for around 25%. Another study also made use of these data, one on T cells in Graves' hyperthyroidism and ophthalmopathy.

Material: peripheral blood mononuclear cells (PBMCs), obtained at new diagnosis, from a patient treated with antithyroid drugs. All receptors derive from a woman aged 40 to 65 with Graves disease. CDR3s include the opening cysteine and the closing phenylalanine or tryptophan. Fields, in order: clone size, J gene, D gene, V gene, CDR3 DNA, CDR3 protein. A D gene is named only where the DNA matches it firmly. Clone size is given for some rows only: seen once, a few or many times, or a class if the clone is expanded.

>-|TRBJ2-1|-|TRBV20-1
TGCAGTGCTAGAGGGCAAGGAGGGGGGGCAAGCTACAATGAGCAGTTCTTC
CSARGQGGGASYNEQFF
>many|TRBJ1-5|-|TRBV18
TGTGCCAGCTCCAGAGGGGCCAATCAGCCCCAGCATTTT
CASSRGANQPQHF
>many|TRBJ2-3|TRBD2|TRBV6-5
TGTGCCAGCAGTTCCCCTAGCGGGGCACCTCAAAAAACAACAGATACGCAGTATTTT
CASSSPSGAPQKTTDTQYF
>many|TRBJ2-3|TRBD2|TRBV2
TGTGCCAGCAGTGAATTTCTAGCGGGGGGCACAGATACGCAGTATTTT
CASSEFLAGGTDTQYF
>many|TRBJ2-7|TRBD1|TRBV7-3
TGTGCCAGCAGCCCTACGACAGGGACAACCTACGAGCAGTACTTC
CASSPTTGTTYEQYF
>-|TRBJ2-5|TRBD1|TRBV19
TGTGCCAGTAGTAAGCCGGGGACAGTCCAAGAGACCCAGTACTTC
CASSKPGTVQETQYF
>-|TRBJ2-1|-|TRBV28
TGTGCCAGCAGTTTACTGAGGAATGAGCAGTTCTTC
CASSLLRNEQFF
>few|TRBJ2-3|-|TRBV7-9
TGTGCCAGCAGCTTAGGAGTGGGAGAAAGGGATACGCAGTATTTT
CASSLGVGERDTQYF
>many|TRBJ1-1|TRBD1|TRBV6-1
TGTGCCAGCAGTGCGGACAGGGGGATGAACACTGAAGCTTTCTTT
CASSADRGMNTEAFF
>few|TRBJ2-4|-|TRBV7-9
TGTGCCAGCAGCGGGATCCCGGGACTTAAAAACATTCAGTACTTC
CASSGIPGLKNIQYF
>-|TRBJ1-2|TRBD1|TRBV24-1
TGTGCCACCAGTGATGCCGGACAGGATGGGGCTAACTATGGCTACACCTTC
CATSDAGQDGANYGYTF
>-|TRBJ2-1|-|TRBV27
TGTGCCAGCAGGATGTATTCCCGGGACCCGAATTACAATGAGCAGTTCTTC
CASRMYSRDPNYNEQFF
>-|TRBJ2-2|TRBD2|TRBV11-3
TGTGCCAGCAGTCGTAGCGGGGGATCGAACACCGGGGAGCTGTTTTTT
CASSRSGGSNTGELFF
>many|TRBJ2-1|TRBD2|TRBV2
TGTGCCAGCGCCATCACCGGGGGGAGCTCCTACAATGAGCAGTTCTTC
CASAITGGSSYNEQFF
>many|TRBJ2-3|TRBD1|TRBV5-1
TGCGCCAGCAGCACCGGGACAGTTGAGCCAGATACGCAGTATTTT
CASSTGTVEPDTQYF
>many|TRBJ2-5|-|TRBV12-3/TRBV12-4
TGTGCCAGCACCCCTCCAGGCCAAGAGACCCAGTACTTC
CASTPPGQETQYF
>-|TRBJ1-2|TRBD1|TRBV2
TGTGCCAGCGGCGGACAGGTCTATGGCTACACCTTC
CASGGQVYGYTF
>-|TRBJ1-5|-|TRBV7-8
TGTGCCAGCAGCCGCGGAGCGGGGCAGCATTTT
CASSRGAGQHF
>few|TRBJ1-1|-|TRBV4-1
TGCGCCAGCAGCCAAGAGGAGATTAACACTGAAGCTTTCTTT
CASSQEEINTEAFF
>once|TRBJ2-3|-|TRBV7-9
TGTGCCAGCAGGGGGGACTTACTGGATACGCAGTATTTT
CASRGDLLDTQYF
>many|TRBJ2-4|-|TRBV11-2
TGTGCCAGCAGCTTAGATCGAGTAGTTCAGTACTTC
CASSLDRVVQYF
>many|TRBJ2-5|-|TRBV7-8
TGTGCCAGCAGCTTACCCAGAGGTGGGCTCGGAGAGACCCAGTACTTC
CASSLPRGGLGETQYF
>many|TRBJ2-3|-|TRBV30
TGTGCCTGGAGCGTCGGAACCCAGACCGCAGATACGCAGTATTTT
CAWSVGTQTADTQYF
>few|TRBJ1-3|-|TRBV7-8
TGTGCCAGCAGCTTAGCGTCCTCGGCTGGAAACACCATATATTTT
CASSLASSAGNTIYF
>few|TRBJ1-6|-|TRBV5-5
TGTGCCAGCAGAGCGGGACCCGGCTCCTATAATTCACCCCTCCACTTT
CASRAGPGSYNSPLHF
>few|TRBJ2-1|-|TRBV7-2
TGTGCCAGCGGACGGATAAACAATGAGCAGTTCTTC
CASGRINNEQFF